Listed below are T cell receptor beta chains from one sample, sequenced in a study of blood T cell repertoires in COVID-19. Clones were sequenced by immunoSEQ multiplex PCR, and TCRdb holds only the in-frame ones, with some missing. The data contain 350,000 or so clones, about nine tenths of them singletons. Sequencing input: PBMCs or T cells enriched from blood (not recorded which). These receptors were taken from a woman in her twenties or thirties who had been exposed to COVID-19. Both conserved end residues are part of each CDR3. Each record gives: CDR3 protein, CDR3 DNA, V gene, D gene, clone size, J gene. A D gene is named only where the DNA matches it firmly. Clone size appears in some rows only: once, few, many, or a class for an expanded clone.

cdr3_aa: CASSEPGSSGRAPPSTDTQYF
cdr3_nt: TGTGCCAGCAGCGAACCTGGGAGTAGCGGGAGGGCCCCGCCCAGCACAGATACGCAGTATTTT
v_call: TRBV7-3
d_call: TRBD2
clone_size: .
j_call: TRBJ2-3

cdr3_aa: CASSQRTPGSGTFYNEQFF
cdr3_nt: TGTGCCAGCAGCCAAAGGACTCCGGGTAGCGGGACTTTCTACAATGAGCAGTTCTTC
v_call: TRBV3-1/TRBV3-2
d_call: TRBD2
clone_size: .
j_call: TRBJ2-1

cdr3_aa: CASREAVAGSTEAFF
cdr3_nt: TGTGCCAGCAGGGAAGCCGTCGCCGGGAGCACTGAAGCTTTCTTT
v_call: TRBV2
d_call: .
clone_size: .
j_call: TRBJ1-1

cdr3_aa: CASTVTSVNNEQFF
cdr3_nt: TGTGCCAGCACAGTGACTAGCGTAAACAATGAGCAGTTCTTC
v_call: TRBV28
d_call: TRBD2
clone_size: .
j_call: TRBJ2-1

cdr3_aa: CASSLSQGTPNSPLHF
cdr3_nt: TGTGCCAGCAGTTTATCTCAGGGGACACCTAATTCACCCCTCCACTTT
v_call: TRBV27
d_call: .
clone_size: .
j_call: TRBJ1-6

cdr3_aa: CAIKLGANTEAFF
cdr3_nt: TGTGCCATCAAACTGGGGGCAAACACTGAAGCTTTCTTT
v_call: TRBV10-3
d_call: .
clone_size: .
j_call: TRBJ1-1

cdr3_aa: CASSTGEFYNEQFF
cdr3_nt: TGTGCCAGTAGTACGGGAGAGTTCTACAATGAGCAGTTCTTC
v_call: TRBV19
d_call: .
clone_size: few
j_call: TRBJ2-1

cdr3_aa: CASSPDRRREQYF
cdr3_nt: TGTGCCAGTAGTCCGGACAGGCGGAGGGAGCAGTACTTC
v_call: TRBV19
d_call: TRBD1
clone_size: .
j_call: TRBJ2-7

cdr3_aa: CASSPQTSGIADTQYF
cdr3_nt: TGCGCCAGCAGCCCCCAGACTAGCGGGATAGCAGATACGCAGTATTTT
v_call: TRBV5-1
d_call: TRBD2
clone_size: .
j_call: TRBJ2-3

cdr3_aa: CAWSESLNYGYTF
cdr3_nt: TGTGCCTGGAGTGAGAGCCTGAACTATGGCTACACCTTC
v_call: TRBV30
d_call: .
clone_size: .
j_call: TRBJ1-2

cdr3_aa: CASSFPGMQRDTEAFF
cdr3_nt: TGTGCCAGTAGTTTCCCGGGAATGCAACGGGACACTGAAGCTTTCTTT
v_call: TRBV19
d_call: .
clone_size: .
j_call: TRBJ1-1

cdr3_aa: CASRRDILAGSYEQYF
cdr3_nt: TGTGCCAGTAGACGGGACATTCTAGCGGGTTCCTACGAGCAGTACTTC
v_call: TRBV19
d_call: TRBD2
clone_size: .
j_call: TRBJ2-7

cdr3_aa: CATAGTGEFGDTQYF
cdr3_nt: TGTGCCACCGCCGGGACAGGGGAGTTTGGGGATACGCAGTATTTT
v_call: TRBV24-1
d_call: TRBD1
clone_size: .
j_call: TRBJ2-3

cdr3_aa: CASRLGQGSGNYGYTF
cdr3_nt: TGCGCCAGCAGATTGGGACAGGGGAGTGGAAACTATGGCTACACCTTC
v_call: TRBV5-1
d_call: TRBD1
clone_size: once
j_call: TRBJ1-2

cdr3_aa: CATNEDGGGLYNEQFF
cdr3_nt: TGTGCCACCAACGAAGATGGGGGAGGGCTCTACAATGAGCAGTTCTTC
v_call: TRBV28
d_call: TRBD2
clone_size: .
j_call: TRBJ2-1

cdr3_aa: CASSLATSGSSTDTQYF
cdr3_nt: TGCGCCAGCAGCTTGGCAACTAGCGGGAGTAGCACAGATACGCAGTATTTT
v_call: TRBV5-1
d_call: TRBD2
clone_size: once
j_call: TRBJ2-3

cdr3_aa: CASTGTSDNEQFF
cdr3_nt: TGCGCCAGCACCGGGACTAGCGACAATGAGCAGTTCTTC
v_call: TRBV10-1
d_call: TRBD2
clone_size: few
j_call: TRBJ2-1

cdr3_aa: CASSLGGGGYEQYF
cdr3_nt: TGTGCCAGCAGCTTGGGCGGTGGAGGCTACGAGCAGTACTTC
v_call: TRBV11-2
d_call: .
clone_size: few
j_call: TRBJ2-7

cdr3_aa: CASSSYSGGQGDEQFF
cdr3_nt: TGTGCCAGTAGTTCGTATAGCGGGGGCCAGGGGGATGAGCAGTTCTTC
v_call: TRBV19
d_call: TRBD2
clone_size: .
j_call: TRBJ2-1

cdr3_aa: CASSVGGGAYEQYF
cdr3_nt: TGTGCCAGCAGCGTAGGAGGGGGGGCCTACGAGCAGTACTTC
v_call: TRBV9
d_call: .
clone_size: .
j_call: TRBJ2-7

cdr3_aa: CASSLIAGFQETQYF
cdr3_nt: TGTGCCAGCAGCTTAATAGCGGGCTTCCAAGAGACCCAGTACTTC
v_call: TRBV11-2
d_call: TRBD2
clone_size: .
j_call: TRBJ2-5

cdr3_aa: CASSIHRTGFTDTQYF
cdr3_nt: TGTGCCAGTAGTATCCACCGGACAGGGTTCACAGATACGCAGTATTTT
v_call: TRBV19
d_call: TRBD1
clone_size: .
j_call: TRBJ2-3

cdr3_aa: CASSGQNYGYTF
cdr3_nt: TGCGCCAGCAGCGGACAGAACTATGGCTACACCTTC
v_call: TRBV5-1
d_call: .
clone_size: .
j_call: TRBJ1-2

cdr3_aa: CASSSLAGGLYEQYF
cdr3_nt: TGTGCCAGCAGCTCTTTAGCGGGAGGACTCTACGAGCAGTACTTC
v_call: TRBV7-6
d_call: TRBD2
clone_size: .
j_call: TRBJ2-7

cdr3_aa: CATSGQNYGYTF
cdr3_nt: TGTGCCACTTCAGGGCAGAACTATGGCTACACCTTC
v_call: TRBV12-3/TRBV12-4
d_call: .
clone_size: .
j_call: TRBJ1-2

cdr3_aa: CASSDRDKNTEAFF
cdr3_nt: TGTGCCAGCAGCGACCGGGACAAAAACACTGAAGCTTTCTTT
v_call: TRBV13
d_call: .
clone_size: few
j_call: TRBJ1-1

cdr3_aa: CASGPWAGYNEQFF
cdr3_nt: TGTGCCAGCGGTCCCTGGGCGGGTTACAATGAGCAGTTCTTC
v_call: TRBV14
d_call: .
clone_size: .
j_call: TRBJ2-1

cdr3_aa: CASRRQSNTEAFF
cdr3_nt: TGCGCCAGCAGACGACAGTCGAACACTGAAGCTTTCTTT
v_call: TRBV5-1
d_call: .
clone_size: .
j_call: TRBJ1-1

cdr3_aa: CASSAGTSGSEQYF
cdr3_nt: TGTGCCAGCAGCGCAGGGACTAGCGGGAGCGAGCAGTACTTC
v_call: TRBV6-5
d_call: TRBD2
clone_size: .
j_call: TRBJ2-7

cdr3_aa: CASSQGDNEQFF
cdr3_nt: TGTGCCAGCAGCCAGGGGGACAATGAGCAGTTCTTC
v_call: TRBV9
d_call: TRBD1
clone_size: .
j_call: TRBJ2-1

cdr3_aa: CASSPDIRGYTF
cdr3_nt: TGTGCCAGCAGTCCCGACATTCGTGGCTACACCTTC
v_call: TRBV6-2/TRBV6-3
d_call: .
clone_size: .
j_call: TRBJ1-2

cdr3_aa: CASSFNRGALGSGANVLTF
cdr3_nt: TGTGCCAGCAGTTTCAATCGGGGGGCATTGGGCTCTGGGGCCAACGTCCTGACTTTC
v_call: TRBV27
d_call: .
clone_size: .
j_call: TRBJ2-6

cdr3_aa: CASSIESRGAETQYF
cdr3_nt: TGTGCCAGTAGTATAGAAAGCAGGGGGGCAGAGACCCAGTACTTC
v_call: TRBV19
d_call: .
clone_size: .
j_call: TRBJ2-5

cdr3_aa: CASSLRTGTSETQYF
cdr3_nt: TGTGCCAGCAGCTTGCGGACAGGGACCTCAGAGACCCAGTACTTC
v_call: TRBV5-6
d_call: TRBD1
clone_size: .
j_call: TRBJ2-5

cdr3_aa: CASSESGRGSYEQYF
cdr3_nt: TGTGCCAGCAGTGAATCCGGCAGGGGCTCCTACGAGCAGTACTTC
v_call: TRBV25-1
d_call: .
clone_size: .
j_call: TRBJ2-7

cdr3_aa: CASSLAGVAGRSEQYF
cdr3_nt: TGCGCCAGCAGCTTGGCCGGGGTAGCGGGACGAAGCGAGCAGTACTTC
v_call: TRBV5-1
d_call: TRBD2
clone_size: .
j_call: TRBJ2-7

cdr3_aa: CASNAPGGFSQPQHF
cdr3_nt: TGTGCCAGCAACGCACCAGGGGGCTTCAGCCAGCCCCAGCATTTT
v_call: TRBV28
d_call: TRBD1
clone_size: .
j_call: TRBJ1-5

cdr3_aa: CASGSSGRGAQETQYF
cdr3_nt: TGTGCTAGTGGTTCCTCCGGGCGGGGGGCTCAAGAGACCCAGTACTTC
v_call: TRBV12-5
d_call: TRBD2
clone_size: .
j_call: TRBJ2-5

cdr3_aa: CASSEQGYNEQFF
cdr3_nt: TGTGCCAGCAGTGAACAGGGATACAATGAGCAGTTCTTC
v_call: TRBV2
d_call: .
clone_size: .
j_call: TRBJ2-1

cdr3_aa: CASSPEGWETQYF
cdr3_nt: TGTGCCAGCAGCCCGGAGGGTTGGGAGACCCAGTACTTC
v_call: TRBV5-5
d_call: .
clone_size: .
j_call: TRBJ2-5

cdr3_aa: CAWSKGLAGGDNEQFF
cdr3_nt: TGTGCCTGGAGTAAAGGTCTAGCGGGAGGAGACAATGAGCAGTTCTTC
v_call: TRBV30
d_call: TRBD2
clone_size: .
j_call: TRBJ2-1

cdr3_aa: CASLGRQGPDTQYF
cdr3_nt: TGTGCCAGCCTCGGTAGACAGGGTCCAGATACGCAGTATTTT
v_call: TRBV7-8
d_call: TRBD1
clone_size: .
j_call: TRBJ2-3

cdr3_aa: CASRLDSSYEQYF
cdr3_nt: TGCGCCAGCAGGTTGGACAGTTCCTACGAGCAGTACTTC
v_call: TRBV5-1
d_call: .
clone_size: .
j_call: TRBJ2-7

cdr3_aa: CASSGGRYTF
cdr3_nt: TGCGCCAGCTCAGGGGGCCGCTACACCTTC
v_call: TRBV10-2
d_call: TRBD1
clone_size: .
j_call: TRBJ1-2

cdr3_aa: CASRGGGATNEKLFF
cdr3_nt: TGTGCCAGCAGGGGCGGGGGTGCAACTAATGAAAAACTGTTTTTT
v_call: TRBV28
d_call: .
clone_size: .
j_call: TRBJ1-4

cdr3_aa: CASSFSDRVMDEQFF
cdr3_nt: TGCGCCAGCAGCTTCTCGGACAGGGTCATGGATGAGCAGTTCTTC
v_call: TRBV5-1
d_call: TRBD1
clone_size: .
j_call: TRBJ2-1

cdr3_aa: CASSSRRQEPKKAFF
cdr3_nt: TGTGCCAGCAGCTCTCGTAGACAGGAACCTAAAAAAGCTTTCTTT
v_call: TRBV3-1/TRBV3-2
d_call: .
clone_size: .
j_call: TRBJ1-1